This entry concerns a single T cell receptor (beta chain). The antigen remains unidentified. The sample belongs to a study of CD8 T cells in ankylosing spondylitis. TCRdb processed the 5' RACE reads anew with MiXCR; each CDR3 protein has one entry. The data show roughly 440,000 distinct CDR3 sequences, with 17% seen just once and 1% held by the top ten. Germline V gives CDR1 MDHEN, CDR2 SYDVKM. V lost 4 bases, J lost 0 bases, and 6 bases stayed unmatched. The CDR3 runs to 15 residues. Findings and limits, study-wide: Seemingly distinctive of ankylosing spondylitis blood was a TCR beta motif formed by eight highly homologous variants. Matched synovial fluid from ankylosing spondylitis patients was reported to be enriched for disease-linked clones.

The chain is built from TRBV28 and TRBJ2-7; TRBD1 matches 7 bases. The material sequenced was blood, either unsorted or a sorted T cell fraction (not recorded which). The origin of this receptor is a male donor with ankylosing spondylitis. In DNA, the CDR3 is TGTGCCAGCAGTTCCGGGACAGTGAGCTCCTACGAGCAGTACTTC. Protein: CASSSGTVSSYEQYF.